The next 10 T cell receptor beta chains were all read from a single sample in a study of hypomethylating agent response in myelodysplastic syndrome. Repertoires were generated with immunoSEQ multiplex PCR, while TCRdb's copy carries only in-frame clones and drops some. Among about 10,000 clones listed, over 80% were seen once. The material sequenced was bone marrow, taken before or after starting hypomethylating agent treatment for myelodysplastic syndrome (not recorded which). The receptors derive from a human donor with myelodysplastic syndrome.

This clone occurred a few times. The chain links TRBV19 to TRBJ2-7; maybe TRBD2 (5 bases). The CDR3 sequence is 13 residues long. The ends were cut back, 5 bases at V and 3 bases at J, with 11 bases in the middle. Germline V lookup: CDR1 LNHDA, CDR2 SQIVND (reference sequence). This CDR3 reads CASSPGDRYEQYF. The DNA of the CDR3 is TGTGCCAGTAGTCCCGGGGATCGCTACGAGCAGTACTTC.

This chain connects TRBV6-5 to TRBJ2-7; D is uncertain. Germline loops: CDR1 MNHEY, CDR2 SVGAGI. V was pared by 2 bases and J by 2 bases, with 10 bases between. This CDR3 contains 14 residues. In nucleotides, the CDR3 is TGTGCCAGCAGTTACGAGGCAGGAACCTACGAGCAGTACTTC. Its protein is CASSYEAGTYEQYF.

The V and J genes are TRBV27 and TRBJ2-2; 12 bases are a match to TRBD2. Per germline, CDR1 MNHEY and CDR2 SMNVEV (reference sequence). The CDR3 has 14 amino acids. The V and J ends lost 6 bases and 4 bases, in that order; junction bases with no gene match: 0. CDR3 region: CASRTSGSTGELFF. DNA for the CDR3: TGTGCCAGCAGGACTAGCGGGAGCACCGGGGAGCTGTTTTTT.

This clone was detected a few times. This chain's CDR3 is CASSLTAGIYEQYF. The CDR3, as DNA: TGTGCCAGCAGTTTAACAGCGGGGATCTACGAGCAGTACTTC. The genes are TRBV27 and TRBJ2-7; 7 bases are a match to TRBD2. The length of the CDR3 is 14 residues. CDR1 MNHEY and CDR2 SMNVEV come from the germline V gene (reference sequence). J gave up 3 bases and V 2 bases, and 4 bases lay outside the gene matches.

The chain recombines TRBV4-1 with TRBJ2-1; D tentatively reads TRBD1 or TRBD2 (5 bases each). The CDR3 is made up of 17 amino acids. The V end lost 2 bases, the J end lost 7 bases, and 21 bases lay between the germline ends. Per germline, CDR1 MGHRA and CDR2 YSYEKL. The CDR3 bases are TGCGCCAGCAGCCAATCTGCCTGGAGGCTAGCAGGGAATGAGCAGTTCTTC. This sequence encodes CASSQSAWRLAGNEQFF.

The rearrangement links TRBV19 to TRBJ1-5; no definite D call. Trimming shortened V by 7 bases and J by 0 bases, and 16 bases separated the two germline ends. The CDR3 extends over 16 amino acids. Germline-derived CDR1 and CDR2 are LNHDA and SQIVND (reference sequence). CDR3 residues: CASTNLGGYSNQPQHF. The CDR3 region has the DNA TGTGCCAGTACCAACCTGGGCGGCTATAGCAATCAGCCCCAGCATTTT.

J is TRBJ1-6 and V is TRBV6-1; D possibly corresponds to TRBD1 (5 bases). V shed 2 bases and J shed 0 bases, with 11 bases lying between them. Germline loops: CDR1 MNHNS, CDR2 SASEGT. The CDR3 length is 17 residues. This CDR3 is CASSEQGAFSYNSPLHF. The CDR3 nucleotides are TGTGCCAGCAGTGAACAGGGCGCCTTCTCCTATAATTCACCCCTCCACTTT.

The rearrangement links TRBV5-5 to TRBJ1-2; a weak D match, TRBD1 (6 bases). V lost 0 bases and J 4 bases, leaving 10 bases between the germline ends. Germline V CDR1 and CDR2: SGHKS, YYEKEE (reference sequence). This CDR3 spans 14 amino acids. The CDR3 DNA reads as TGTGCCAGCAGCTTGGGATCAGGGGTCTATGGCTACACCTTC. It codes for CASSLGSGVYGYTF.

This chain links TRBV7-8 with TRBJ1-6; tentatively, D is TRBD1 (6 bases). Germline V gives CDR1 SGHVS, CDR2 FQNEAQ. The V end was cut by 1 base, the J end by 1 base, with 8 bases between. The CDR3 runs 16 residues. In nucleotides, the CDR3 is TGTGCCAGCAGCTTAGGGCAGGGGTCCTATAATTCACCCCTCCACTTT. As protein: CASSLGQGSYNSPLHF.

In this sample, this clone turned up once. The chain carries TRBV14 and TRBJ1-4; D is uncertain. Germline V gene lookup returns CDR1 SGHDN and CDR2 FVKESK. Trimming took 3 bases from V and 4 from J, leaving 12 bases between them. The CDR3 has 15 residues. The CDR3 sequence: CASSQMGTNNEKLFF. CDR3 sequence (DNA): TGTGCCAGCAGCCAGATGGGTACGAATAATGAAAAACTGTTTTTT.